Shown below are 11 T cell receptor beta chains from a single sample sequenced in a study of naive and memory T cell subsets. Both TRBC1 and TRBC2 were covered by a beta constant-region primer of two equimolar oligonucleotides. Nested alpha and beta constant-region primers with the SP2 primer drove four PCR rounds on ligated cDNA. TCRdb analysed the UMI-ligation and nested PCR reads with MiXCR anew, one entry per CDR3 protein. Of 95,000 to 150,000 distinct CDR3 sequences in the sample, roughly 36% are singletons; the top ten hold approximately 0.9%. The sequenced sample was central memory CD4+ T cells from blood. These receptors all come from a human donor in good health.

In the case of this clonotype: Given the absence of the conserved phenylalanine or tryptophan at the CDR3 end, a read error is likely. CDR3: CSATLTGRRTTEAFL. In DNA form, the CDR3 reads TGCAGTGCTACACTAACAGGGAGACGGACGACTGAAGCTTTCTTA. The chain combines TRBV20-1 with TRBJ1-1; D might be TRBD1 (6 bases). The V end was cut by 4 bases, the J end by 5 bases, with 20 bases between. The CDR3 spans 15 residues. Germline V gives CDR1 DFQATT, CDR2 SNEGSKA (reference sequence).

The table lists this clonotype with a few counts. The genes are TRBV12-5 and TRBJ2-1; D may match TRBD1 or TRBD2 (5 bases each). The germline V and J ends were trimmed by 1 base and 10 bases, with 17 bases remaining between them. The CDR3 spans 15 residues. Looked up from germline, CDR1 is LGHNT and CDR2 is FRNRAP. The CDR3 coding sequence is TGTGCTAGTGGTTTGGACGGAAGCACGAGGGGCGAGCAGTTCTTC. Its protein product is CASGLDGSTRGEQFF. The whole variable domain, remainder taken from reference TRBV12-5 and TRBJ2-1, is DARVTQTPRHKVTEMGQEVTMRCQPILGHNTVFWYRQTMMQGLELLAYFRNRAPLDDSGMPKDRFSAEMPDATLATLKIQPSEPRDSAVYFCASGLDGSTRGEQFFGPGTRLTVL.

The CDR3 spells CASSLVVYGDYGYTF. As DNA, the CDR3 is TGCGCCAGCAGCTTGGTAGTTTACGGAGACTATGGCTACACCTTC. The gene calls are TRBV5-1 and TRBJ1-2; D is unresolved. The CDR3 extends over 15 amino acids. V dropped 0 bases and J dropped 3 bases, with 12 bases sitting between them. The V gene's germline CDR1 is SGHRS and CDR2 YFSETQ.

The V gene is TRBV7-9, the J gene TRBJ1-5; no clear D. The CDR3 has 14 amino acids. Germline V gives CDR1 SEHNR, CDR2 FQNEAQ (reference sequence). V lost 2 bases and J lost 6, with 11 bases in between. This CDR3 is CASSLKGLGQPQHF. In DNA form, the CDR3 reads TGTGCCAGCAGCTTAAAAGGGCTAGGTCAGCCCCAGCATTTT.

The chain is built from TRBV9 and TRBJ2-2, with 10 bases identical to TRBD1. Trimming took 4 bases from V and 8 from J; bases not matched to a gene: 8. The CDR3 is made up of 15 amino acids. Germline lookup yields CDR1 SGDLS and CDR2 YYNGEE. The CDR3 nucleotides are TGTGCCAGCAGCCTAAGACAGGGGGCAGGAGGGGAGCTGTTTTTT. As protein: CASSLRQGAGGELFF.

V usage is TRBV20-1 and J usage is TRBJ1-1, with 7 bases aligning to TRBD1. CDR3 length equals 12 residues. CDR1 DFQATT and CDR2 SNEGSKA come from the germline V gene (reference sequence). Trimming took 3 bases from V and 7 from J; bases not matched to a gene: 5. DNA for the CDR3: TGCAGTGCTAGTCGACAGGGTCTTGAAGCTTTCTTT. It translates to CSASRQGLEAFF.

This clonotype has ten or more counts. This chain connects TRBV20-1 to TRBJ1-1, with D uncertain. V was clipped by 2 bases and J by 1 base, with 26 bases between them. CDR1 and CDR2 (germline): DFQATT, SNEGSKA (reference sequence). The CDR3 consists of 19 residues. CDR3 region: CSARPLAGGLKVSNTEAFF. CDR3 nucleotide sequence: TGCAGTGCTAGACCCCTAGCCGGAGGGCTCAAGGTTTCGAACACTGAAGCTTTCTTT.

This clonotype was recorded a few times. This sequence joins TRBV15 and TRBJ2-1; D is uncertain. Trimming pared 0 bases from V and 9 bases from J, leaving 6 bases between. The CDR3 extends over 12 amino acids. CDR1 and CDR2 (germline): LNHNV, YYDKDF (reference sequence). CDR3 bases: TGTGCCACCAGCAGAGATAGAGGTGAGCAGTTCTTC. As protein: CATSRDRGEQFF.

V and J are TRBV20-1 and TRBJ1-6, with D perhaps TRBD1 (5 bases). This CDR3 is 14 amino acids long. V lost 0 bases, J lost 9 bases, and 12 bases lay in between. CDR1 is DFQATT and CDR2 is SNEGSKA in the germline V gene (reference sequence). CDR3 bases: TGCAGTGCTAGAGATCCGGGACGTAGTTCACCCCTCCACTTT. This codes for CSARDPGRSSPLHF.

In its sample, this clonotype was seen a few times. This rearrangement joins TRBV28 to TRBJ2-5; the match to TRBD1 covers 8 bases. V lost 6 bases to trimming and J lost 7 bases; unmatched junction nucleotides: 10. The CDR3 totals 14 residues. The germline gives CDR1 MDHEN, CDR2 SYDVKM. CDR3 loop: CASSPGTGPRTQYF. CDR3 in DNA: TGTGCCAGCAGCCCTGGGACAGGCCCACGGACCCAGTACTTC.

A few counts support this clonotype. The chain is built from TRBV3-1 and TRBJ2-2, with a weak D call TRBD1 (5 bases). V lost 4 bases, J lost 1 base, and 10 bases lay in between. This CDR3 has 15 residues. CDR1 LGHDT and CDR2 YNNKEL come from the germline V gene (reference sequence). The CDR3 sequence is CASSLLDKNTGELFF. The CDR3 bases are TGTGCCAGCAGCCTACTGGACAAGAACACCGGGGAGCTGTTTTTT.